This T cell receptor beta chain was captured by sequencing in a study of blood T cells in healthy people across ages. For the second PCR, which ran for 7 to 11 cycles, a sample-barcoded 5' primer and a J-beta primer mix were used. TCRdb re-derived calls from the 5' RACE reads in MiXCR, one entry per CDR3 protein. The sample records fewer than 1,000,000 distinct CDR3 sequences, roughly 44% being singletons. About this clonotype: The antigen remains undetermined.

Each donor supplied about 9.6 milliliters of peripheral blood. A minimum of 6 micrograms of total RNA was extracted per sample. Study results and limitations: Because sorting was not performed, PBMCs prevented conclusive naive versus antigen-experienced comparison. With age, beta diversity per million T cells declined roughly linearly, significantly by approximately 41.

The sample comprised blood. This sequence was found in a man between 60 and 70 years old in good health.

The CDR3 loop reads CASSLGSGAGTQYF. The CDR3 DNA follows: TGCGCCAGCAGCTTGGGCTCAGGGGCAGGGACCCAGTACTTC. The V and J genes are TRBV5-1 and TRBJ2-5, with a tentative D call TRBD1 (6 bases). CDR1 is SGHRS, CDR2 YFSETQ, per germline. The CDR3 spans 14 residues. Trimming left V 0 bases short and J 7 bases short, with 13 bases between.